The clone carrying this TCR beta chain has more than one count but fewer than ten. Then a second PCR, running roughly 7 to 11 cycles, was carried out with a sample-barcoded 5' primer and a J-beta primer mix. TCRdb reanalysed the 5' RACE reads using MiXCR and keeps one entry per CDR3 protein. Altogether about 800,000 distinct CDR3 sequences are present, 25% being singletons, with the ten largest covering more than 3%. The sample is drawn from a study of blood T cells in healthy people across ages. CDR1 is MNHEY and CDR2 is SVGAGI in the germline V gene. The CDR3 sequence is 13 residues long. Trimming stripped 2 bases from V and 14 bases from J, with 17 bases between. This sample was shared with a second study, whose subject was T cells of mothers and their children.

The sequence came from a boy between 10 and 17 years old in good health. The chain uses TRBV6-5 and TRBJ2-3; a possible D gene is TRBD2 (6 bases). Sequenced: blood. In DNA, the CDR3 is TGTGCCAGCAGTTACCAGGGCGGGGCCTCTTGGTATTTT. Protein product: CASSYQGGASWYF.